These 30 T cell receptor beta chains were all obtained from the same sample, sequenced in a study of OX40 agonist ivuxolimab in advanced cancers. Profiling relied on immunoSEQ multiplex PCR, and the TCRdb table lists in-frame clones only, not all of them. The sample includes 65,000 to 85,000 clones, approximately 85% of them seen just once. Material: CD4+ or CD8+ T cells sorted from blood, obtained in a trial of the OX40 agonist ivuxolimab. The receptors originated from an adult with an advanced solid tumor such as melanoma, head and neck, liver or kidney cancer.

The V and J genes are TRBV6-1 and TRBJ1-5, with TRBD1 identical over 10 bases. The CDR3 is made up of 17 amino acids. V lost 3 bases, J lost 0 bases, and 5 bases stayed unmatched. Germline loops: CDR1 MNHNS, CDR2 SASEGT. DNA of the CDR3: TGTGCCAGCAGTGACCGGGACAGGGGAAATAGCAATCAGCCCCAGCATTTT. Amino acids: CASSDRDRGNSNQPQHF.

The CDR3 loop reads CAISDRGYEQYF. The DNA of the CDR3 is TGTGCCATCAGTGACAGGGGCTACGAGCAGTACTTC. This rearrangement joins TRBV10-3 to TRBJ2-7; D is possibly TRBD1 (6 bases). The germline gives CDR1 ENHRY, CDR2 SYGVKD. The V end lost 3 bases, the J end lost 3 bases, and 6 bases lay between the germline ends. This CDR3 spans 12 amino acids.

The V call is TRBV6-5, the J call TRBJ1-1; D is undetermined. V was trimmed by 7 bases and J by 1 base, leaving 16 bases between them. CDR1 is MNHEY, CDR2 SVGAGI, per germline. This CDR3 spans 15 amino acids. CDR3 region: CASTAPGPRNTEAFF. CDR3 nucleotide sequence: TGTGCCAGCACCGCACCCGGCCCGCGGAACACTGAAGCTTTCTTT.

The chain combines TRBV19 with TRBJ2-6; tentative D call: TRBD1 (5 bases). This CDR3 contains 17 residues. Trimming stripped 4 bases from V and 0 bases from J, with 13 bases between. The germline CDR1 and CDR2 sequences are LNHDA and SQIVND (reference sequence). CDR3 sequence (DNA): TGTGCCAGTAGTAGTCTGGACACATTCTCTGGGGCCAACGTCCTGACTTTC. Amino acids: CASSSLDTFSGANVLTF.

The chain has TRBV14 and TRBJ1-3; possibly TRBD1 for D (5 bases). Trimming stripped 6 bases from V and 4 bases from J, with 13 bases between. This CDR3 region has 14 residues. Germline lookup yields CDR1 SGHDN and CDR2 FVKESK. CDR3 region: CASSSGGRGNTIYF. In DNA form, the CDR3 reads TGTGCCAGCAGTTCCGGGGGTAGAGGAAACACCATATATTTT.

The DNA for the CDR3 is TGTGCCAGTAGTATAGCGGGGTCCGACTATGGCTACACCTTC. Its translation: CASSIAGSDYGYTF. J is TRBJ1-2 and V is TRBV19; unclear D gene. The CDR3 length is 14 residues. Trimming removed 1 base from V and 3 bases from J, with 9 bases in between. Germline V gene sequence: CDR1 LNHDA, CDR2 SQIVND (reference sequence).

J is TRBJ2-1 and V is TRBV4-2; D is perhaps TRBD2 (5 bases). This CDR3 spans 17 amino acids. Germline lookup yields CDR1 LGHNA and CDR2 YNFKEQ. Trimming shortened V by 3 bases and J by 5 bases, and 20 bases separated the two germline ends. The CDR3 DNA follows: TGTGCCAGCAGCCATAGAACTAGGACCGGCAACGACAATGAGCAGTTCTTC. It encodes CASSHRTRTGNDNEQFF.

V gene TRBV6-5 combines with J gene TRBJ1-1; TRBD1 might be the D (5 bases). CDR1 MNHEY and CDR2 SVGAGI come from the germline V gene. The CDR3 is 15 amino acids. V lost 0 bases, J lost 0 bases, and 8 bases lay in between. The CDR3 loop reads CASSYSGLMNTEAFF. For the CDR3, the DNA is TGTGCCAGCAGTTACTCGGGACTGATGAACACTGAAGCTTTCTTT.

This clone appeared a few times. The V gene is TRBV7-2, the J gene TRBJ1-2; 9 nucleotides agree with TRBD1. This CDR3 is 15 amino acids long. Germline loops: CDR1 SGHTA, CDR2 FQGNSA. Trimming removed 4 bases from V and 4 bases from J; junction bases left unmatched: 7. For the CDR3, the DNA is TGTGCCAGCAGCTCCCGGGACAGGGTACCCTATGGCTACACCTTC. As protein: CASSSRDRVPYGYTF.

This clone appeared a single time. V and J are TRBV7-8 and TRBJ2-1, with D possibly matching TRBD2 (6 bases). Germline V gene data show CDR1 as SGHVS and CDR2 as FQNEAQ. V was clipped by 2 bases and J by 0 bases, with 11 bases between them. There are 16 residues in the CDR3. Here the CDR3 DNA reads TGTGCCAGCAGCTTATTGGGACTCAGCTCCTACAATGAGCAGTTCTTC. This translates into CASSLLGLSSYNEQFF.

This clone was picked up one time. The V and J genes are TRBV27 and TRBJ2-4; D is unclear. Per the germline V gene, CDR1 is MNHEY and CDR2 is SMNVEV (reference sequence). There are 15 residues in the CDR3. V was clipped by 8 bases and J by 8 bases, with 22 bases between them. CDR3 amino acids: CASSSLGPEMDIQYF. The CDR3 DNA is TGTGCCAGCTCCTCTTTAGGACCCGAGATGGACATTCAGTACTTC.

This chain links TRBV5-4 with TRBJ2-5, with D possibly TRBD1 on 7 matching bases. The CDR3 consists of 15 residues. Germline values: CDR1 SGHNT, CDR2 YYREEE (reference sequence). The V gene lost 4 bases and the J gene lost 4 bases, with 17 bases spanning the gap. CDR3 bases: TGTGCCAGCAGCCCAAGTGGGCAGGGGGGAGAGACCCAGTACTTC. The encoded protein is CASSPSGQGGETQYF.

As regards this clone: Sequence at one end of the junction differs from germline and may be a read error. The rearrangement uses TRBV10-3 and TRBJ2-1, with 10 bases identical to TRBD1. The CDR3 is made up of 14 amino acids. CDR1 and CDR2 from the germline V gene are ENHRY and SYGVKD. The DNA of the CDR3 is TGTGCCATCAGAGGGACAGGGGTAGACAATGAGCAGCTCTTC. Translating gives CAIRGTGVDNEQLF.

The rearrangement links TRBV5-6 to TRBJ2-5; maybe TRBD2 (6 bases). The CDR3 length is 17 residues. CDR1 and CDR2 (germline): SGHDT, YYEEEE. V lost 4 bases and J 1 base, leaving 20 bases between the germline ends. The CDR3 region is CASSLGLRGTSQETQYF. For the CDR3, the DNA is TGTGCCAGCAGCCTCGGGCTGCGCGGGACGTCCCAAGAGACCCAGTACTTC.

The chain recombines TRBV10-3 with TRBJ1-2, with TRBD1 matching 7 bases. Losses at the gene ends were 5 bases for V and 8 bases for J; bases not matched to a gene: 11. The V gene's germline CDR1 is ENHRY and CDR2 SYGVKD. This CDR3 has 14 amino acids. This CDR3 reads CAISPAAGGMGYTF. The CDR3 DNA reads TGTGCCATCAGTCCCGCGGCAGGGGGTATGGGCTACACCTTC.

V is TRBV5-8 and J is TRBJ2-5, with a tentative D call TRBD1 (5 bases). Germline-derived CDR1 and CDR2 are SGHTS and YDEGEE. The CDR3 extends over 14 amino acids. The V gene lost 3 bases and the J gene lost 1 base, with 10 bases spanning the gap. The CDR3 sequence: CASSYTGIQETQYF. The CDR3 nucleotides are TGTGCCAGCAGCTATACAGGTATCCAAGAGACCCAGTACTTC.

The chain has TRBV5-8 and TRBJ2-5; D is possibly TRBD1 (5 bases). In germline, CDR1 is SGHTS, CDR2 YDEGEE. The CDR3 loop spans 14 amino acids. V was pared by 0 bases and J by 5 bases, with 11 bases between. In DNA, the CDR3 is TGTGCCAGCAGCTTGGGGCAGGGATACGAGACCCAGTACTTC. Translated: CASSLGQGYETQYF.

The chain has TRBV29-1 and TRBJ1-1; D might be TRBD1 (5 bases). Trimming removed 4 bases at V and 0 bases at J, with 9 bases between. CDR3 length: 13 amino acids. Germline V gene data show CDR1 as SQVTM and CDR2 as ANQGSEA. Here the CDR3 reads CSVAAGLNTEAFF. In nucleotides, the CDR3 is TGCAGCGTTGCCGCAGGGCTGAACACTGAAGCTTTCTTT.

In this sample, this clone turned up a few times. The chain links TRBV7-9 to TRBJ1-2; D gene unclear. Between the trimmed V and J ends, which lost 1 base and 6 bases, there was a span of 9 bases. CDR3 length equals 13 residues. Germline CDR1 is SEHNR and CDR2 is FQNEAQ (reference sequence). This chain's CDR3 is CASSLGAGDGYTF. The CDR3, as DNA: TGTGCCAGCAGCTTAGGGGCAGGAGATGGCTACACCTTC.

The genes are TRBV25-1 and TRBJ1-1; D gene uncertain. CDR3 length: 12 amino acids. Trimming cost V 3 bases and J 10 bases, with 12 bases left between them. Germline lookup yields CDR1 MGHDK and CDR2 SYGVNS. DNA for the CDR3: TGTGCCAGCAGTGAGATGGGCCGAGGAGCTTTCTTT. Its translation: CASSEMGRGAFF. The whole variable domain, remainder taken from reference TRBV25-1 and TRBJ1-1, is EADIYQTPRYLVIGTGKKITLECSQTMGHDKMYWYQQDPGMELHLIHYSYGVNSTEKGDLSSESTVSRIRTEHFPLTLESARPSHTSQYLCASSEMGRGAFFGQGTRLTVV.

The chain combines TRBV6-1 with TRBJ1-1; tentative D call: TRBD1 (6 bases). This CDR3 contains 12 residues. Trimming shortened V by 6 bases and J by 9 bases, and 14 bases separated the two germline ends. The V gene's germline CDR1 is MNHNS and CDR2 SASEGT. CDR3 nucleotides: TGTGCCAGCAGCCAAAGGGGGAGGAAAGCTTTCTTT. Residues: CASSQRGRKAFF.

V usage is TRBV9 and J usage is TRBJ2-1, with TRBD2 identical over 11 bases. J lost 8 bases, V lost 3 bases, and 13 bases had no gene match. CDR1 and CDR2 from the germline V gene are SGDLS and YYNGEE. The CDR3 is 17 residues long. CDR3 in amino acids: CASSAAITSGRWYEQFF. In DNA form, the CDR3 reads TGTGCCAGCAGCGCCGCGATAACTAGCGGGAGATGGTATGAGCAGTTCTTC.

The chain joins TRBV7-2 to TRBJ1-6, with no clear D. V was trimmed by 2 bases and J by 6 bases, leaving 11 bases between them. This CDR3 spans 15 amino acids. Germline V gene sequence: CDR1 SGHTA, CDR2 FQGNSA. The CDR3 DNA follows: TGTGCCAGCAGCTTATTGGGGTCCGGTAATTCACCCCTCCACTTT. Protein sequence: CASSLLGSGNSPLHF.

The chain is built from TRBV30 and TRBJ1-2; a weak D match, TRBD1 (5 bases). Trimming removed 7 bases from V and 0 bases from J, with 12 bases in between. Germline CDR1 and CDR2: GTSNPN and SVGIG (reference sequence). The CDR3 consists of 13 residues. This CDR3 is CAYRQTTNYGYTF. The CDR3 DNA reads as TGTGCCTACAGACAGACGACTAACTATGGCTACACCTTC.

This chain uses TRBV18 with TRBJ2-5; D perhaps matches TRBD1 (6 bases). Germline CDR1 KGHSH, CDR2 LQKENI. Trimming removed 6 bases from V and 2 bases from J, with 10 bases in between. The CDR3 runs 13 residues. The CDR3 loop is CASSYRDQETQYF. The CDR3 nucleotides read TGTGCCAGCTCGTACAGGGATCAAGAGACCCAGTACTTC. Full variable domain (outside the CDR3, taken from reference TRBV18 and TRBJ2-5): NAGVMQNPRHLVRRRGQEARLRCSPMKGHSHVYWYRQLPEEGLKFMVYLQKENIIDESGMPKERFSAEFPKEGPSILRIQQVVRGDSAAYFCASSYRDQETQYFGPGTRLLVL.

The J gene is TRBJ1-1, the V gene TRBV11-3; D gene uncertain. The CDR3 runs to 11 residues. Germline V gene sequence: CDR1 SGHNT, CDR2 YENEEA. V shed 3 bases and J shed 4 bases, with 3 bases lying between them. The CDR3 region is CASSLGTEAFF. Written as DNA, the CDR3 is TGTGCCAGCAGCTTGGGCACTGAAGCTTTCTTT.

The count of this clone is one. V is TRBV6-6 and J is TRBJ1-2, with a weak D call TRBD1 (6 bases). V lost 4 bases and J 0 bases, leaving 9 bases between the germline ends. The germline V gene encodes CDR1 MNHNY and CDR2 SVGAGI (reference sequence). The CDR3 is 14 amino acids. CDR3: CASSWTDTNYGYTF. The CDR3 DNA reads TGTGCCAGCAGTTGGACAGACACTAACTATGGCTACACCTTC.

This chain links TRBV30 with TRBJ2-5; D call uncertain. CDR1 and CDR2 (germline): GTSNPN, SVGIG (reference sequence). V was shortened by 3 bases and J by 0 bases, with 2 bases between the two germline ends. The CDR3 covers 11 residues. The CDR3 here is CAWRDQETQYF. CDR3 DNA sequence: TGTGCCTGGAGGGACCAAGAGACCCAGTACTTC. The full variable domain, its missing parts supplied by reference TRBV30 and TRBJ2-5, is SQTIHQWPATLVQPVGSPLSLECTVEGTSNPNLYWYRQAAGRGLQLLFYSVGIGQISSEVPQNLSASRPQDRQFILSSKKLLLSDSGFYLCAWRDQETQYFGPGTRLLVL.

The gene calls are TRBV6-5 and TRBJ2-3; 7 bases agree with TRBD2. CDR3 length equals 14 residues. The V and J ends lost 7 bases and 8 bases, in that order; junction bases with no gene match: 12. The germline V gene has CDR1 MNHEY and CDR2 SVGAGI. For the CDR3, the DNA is TGTGCCAGCACCACTAGCGCGGTGGGAGGTACGCAGTATTTT. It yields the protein CASTTSAVGGTQYF.

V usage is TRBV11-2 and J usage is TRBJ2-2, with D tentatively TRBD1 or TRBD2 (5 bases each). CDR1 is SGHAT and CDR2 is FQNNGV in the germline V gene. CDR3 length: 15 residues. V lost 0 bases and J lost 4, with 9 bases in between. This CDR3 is CASSLEPGTTGELFF. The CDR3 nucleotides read TGTGCCAGCAGCTTAGAGCCAGGGACCACCGGGGAGCTGTTTTTT.